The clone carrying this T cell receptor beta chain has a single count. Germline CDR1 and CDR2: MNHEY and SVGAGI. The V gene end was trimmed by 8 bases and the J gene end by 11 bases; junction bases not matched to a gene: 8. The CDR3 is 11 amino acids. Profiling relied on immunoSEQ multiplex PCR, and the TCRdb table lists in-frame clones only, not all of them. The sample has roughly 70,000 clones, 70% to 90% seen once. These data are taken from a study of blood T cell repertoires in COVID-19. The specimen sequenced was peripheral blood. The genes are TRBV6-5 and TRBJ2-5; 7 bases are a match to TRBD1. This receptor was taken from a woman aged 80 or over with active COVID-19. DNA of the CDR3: TGTGCCAGCGGACAGGCGCGGTCGCAGTACTTC. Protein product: CASGQARSQYF.